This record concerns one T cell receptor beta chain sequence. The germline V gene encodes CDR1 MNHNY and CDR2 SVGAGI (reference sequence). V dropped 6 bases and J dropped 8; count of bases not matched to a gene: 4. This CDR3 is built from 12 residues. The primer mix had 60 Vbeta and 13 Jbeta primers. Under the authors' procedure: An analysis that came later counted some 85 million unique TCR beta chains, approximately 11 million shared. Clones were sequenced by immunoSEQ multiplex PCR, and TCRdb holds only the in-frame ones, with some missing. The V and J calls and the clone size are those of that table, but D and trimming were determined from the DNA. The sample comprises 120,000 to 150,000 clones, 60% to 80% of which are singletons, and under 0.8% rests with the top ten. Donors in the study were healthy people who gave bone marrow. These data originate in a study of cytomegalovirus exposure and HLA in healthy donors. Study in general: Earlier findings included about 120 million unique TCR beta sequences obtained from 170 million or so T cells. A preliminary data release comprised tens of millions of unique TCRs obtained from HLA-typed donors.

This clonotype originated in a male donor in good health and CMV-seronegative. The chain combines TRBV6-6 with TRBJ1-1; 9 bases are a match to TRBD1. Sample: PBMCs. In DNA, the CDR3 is TGTGCCAGCAGCCACACAGGGGGCGAAGCTTTCTTT. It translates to CASSHTGGEAFF.